Below are 15 T cell receptor beta chains sequenced from a single sample in a study of Ad26.COV2.S vaccination and SARS-CoV-2 variants. Sequenced by immunoSEQ multiplex PCR; TCRdb stores in-frame clones only, minus some. The repertoire holds about 480,000 clones, approximately 90% seen once, with roughly 13% in the top ten. Noted treatment: about 20 received Ad26.COV2.S at low or high dose, single or two shots; about five received placebo; per-sample allocation not given. Sampling was performed 63 days after the first vaccine or placebo injection. This material consisted of peripheral blood, taken in a trial of Ad26.COV2.S vaccine versus placebo. Receptors were obtained from a person between 18 and 59 years old who received the Ad26.COV2.S COVID-19 vaccine or a placebo.

The rearrangement links TRBV6-4 to TRBJ1-5; D perhaps matches TRBD1 (5 bases). Germline V gene sequence: CDR1 MRHNA, CDR2 SNTAGT. The CDR3 loop spans 15 amino acids. V was clipped by 10 bases and J by 4 bases, with 20 bases between them. The DNA of the CDR3 is TGTGCCAACCCCCGGGGGGAGGTCCTTAATCAGCCCCAGCATTTT. It translates to CANPRGEVLNQPQHF.

The genes are TRBV4-1 and TRBJ2-7, with 8 positions matching TRBD2. There are 19 residues in the CDR3. Germline assignment: CDR1 MGHRA and CDR2 YSYEKL. V shed 0 bases and J 3 bases; nucleotides not matched to a gene: 16. The CDR3 loop is CASSQDHGMASGSYYEQYF. CDR3 sequence (DNA): TGCGCCAGCAGCCAAGATCATGGCATGGCTAGCGGGTCCTACTACGAGCAGTACTTC.

This clone occurred many times. The V call is TRBV7-2, the J call TRBJ1-5; D remains unclear. With 2 bases removed from V and 0 bases from J, the gap between germline ends came to 17 bases. The CDR3 sequence is 18 residues long. Germline V gene sequence: CDR1 SGHTA, CDR2 FQGNSA. Here the CDR3 reads CASSLRGFGSYSNQPQHF. Here the CDR3 DNA reads TGTGCCAGCAGCTTACGGGGTTTTGGCAGCTATAGCAATCAGCCCCAGCATTTT.

The chain joins TRBV7-8 to TRBJ2-2; D unclear. V was cut by 1 base and J by 2 bases, with 8 bases left in between. This CDR3 has 15 amino acids. CDR1 is SGHVS and CDR2 is FQNEAQ in the germline V gene. In nucleotides, the CDR3 is TGTGCCAGCAGCTTAGGTCGAGAAAACACCGGGGAGCTGTTTTTT. Protein product: CASSLGRENTGELFF. The whole variable domain, remainder taken from reference TRBV7-8 and TRBJ2-2, is GAGVSQSPRYKVAKRGQDVALRCDPISGHVSLFWYQQALGQGPEFLTYFQNEAQLDKSGLPSDRFFAERPEGSVSTLKIQRTQQEDSAVYLCASSLGRENTGELFFGEGSRLTVL.

J is TRBJ2-1 and V is TRBV21-1; TRBD2, the D gene given by the table, was not confirmed from the DNA. TRBV21-1 is flagged as a pseudogene. The CDR3 totals 18 residues. The CDR3 here is CASSPLGGVGEAYNEQFF. In nucleotides, the CDR3 is TGTGCCAGCAGCCCTCTTGGGGGGGTGGGTGAAGCCTACAATGAGCAGTTCTTC.

The chain employs TRBV7-9 and TRBJ1-1; weak D call: TRBD1 (6 bases). The germline CDR1 and CDR2 sequences are SEHNR and FQNEAQ (reference sequence). V lost 6 bases and J lost 3, with 11 bases in between. There are 13 residues in the CDR3. For the CDR3, the DNA is TGTGCCAGCAGAACAGGGTTGCACACTGAAGCTTTCTTT. Its translation: CASRTGLHTEAFF.

The chain's CDR3 is CASSVDWAGEQYF. DNA of the CDR3: TGTGCCAGCAGCGTAGACTGGGCAGGCGAGCAGTACTTC. The rearrangement uses TRBV9 and TRBJ2-7, with D unclear. V gave up 0 bases and J gave up 6 bases, with 10 bases separating them. The length of the CDR3 is 13 residues. Germline CDR1 and CDR2: SGDLS and YYNGEE.

As for this clone: This CDR3 is also generated by other DNA sequences in the sample. J is TRBJ2-3 and V is TRBV5-1; 7 bases are a match to TRBD2. This CDR3 is built from 15 residues. V lost 0 bases and J lost 3; bases outside the gene matches: 4. Germline V gene data show CDR1 as SGHRS and CDR2 as YFSETQ. CDR3 sequence reads: CASSLGGRVTDTQYF. The DNA for the CDR3 is TGCGCCAGCAGCTTGGGCGGGAGAGTGACAGATACGCAGTATTTT.

The rearrangement links TRBV5-1 to TRBJ2-2; maybe TRBD2 (6 bases). Germline-derived CDR1 and CDR2 are SGHRS and YFSETQ. Trimming stripped 5 bases from V and 3 bases from J, with 17 bases between. The CDR3 loop spans 16 amino acids. The CDR3 here is CASRMTGVPHTGELFF. DNA of the CDR3: TGCGCCAGCAGAATGACGGGGGTACCTCACACCGGGGAGCTGTTTTTT.

The CDR3 region is CATSRPGWTEAFF. Written as DNA, the CDR3 is TGTGCCACCAGCCGCCCCGGATGGACTGAAGCTTTCTTT. J is TRBJ1-1 and V is TRBV24-1, with unresolved D. The V and J ends lost 7 bases and 5 bases respectively, with 13 bases between them. The CDR3 extends over 13 amino acids. The germline gives CDR1 KGHDR, CDR2 SFDVKD.

On this clone itself: The sample has other DNA sequences that encode this CDR3 too. V usage is TRBV27 and J usage is TRBJ2-7; D is perhaps TRBD1 (6 bases). The CDR3 runs 13 residues. The V end lost 5 bases, the J end lost 4 bases, and 12 bases lay between the germline ends. Per germline, CDR1 MNHEY and CDR2 SMNVEV (reference sequence). The chain's CDR3 is CASSVRGRYEQYF. In nucleotides, the CDR3 is TGTGCCAGCAGTGTCAGGGGCAGGTACGAGCAGTACTTC.

V is TRBV27 and J is TRBJ2-6, with 9 bases matching TRBD1. The CDR3 runs to 16 residues. The V and J ends lost 5 bases and 4 bases, in that order; junction bases with no gene match: 6. The V gene's germline CDR1 is MNHEY and CDR2 SMNVEV (reference sequence). The CDR3 sequence: CASSRDRVSGANVLTF. In nucleotides, the CDR3 is TGTGCCAGCAGTAGGGACAGGGTTTCCGGGGCCAACGTCCTGACTTTC.

V usage is TRBV24-1 and J usage is TRBJ1-2; 7 nucleotides match TRBD1. This CDR3 has 13 residues. Germline CDR1 and CDR2: KGHDR and SFDVKD. With V trimmed by 4 bases and J by 8 bases, 6 bases remained unmatched. The CDR3: CATSDVTGVGYTF. The CDR3 nucleotides read TGTGCCACCAGTGACGTAACAGGGGTCGGCTACACCTTC.

This chain uses TRBV18 with TRBJ1-3; weak D call: TRBD1 (5 bases). Trimming took off 4 bases at V and 3 bases at J, with 19 bases between the two ends. This CDR3 comprises 17 residues. Germline values: CDR1 KGHSH, CDR2 LQKENI. CDR3 protein: CASSLLPPGADGNTIYF. The CDR3 nucleotides are TGTGCCAGCTCACTCCTGCCGCCTGGGGCTGATGGAAACACCATATATTTT.

This chain joins TRBV2 and TRBJ2-7; no firm D call. CDR1 and CDR2 (germline): SNHLY, FYNNEI. Trimming stripped 6 bases from V and 6 bases from J, with 9 bases between. The CDR3 contains 11 residues. In DNA, the CDR3 is TGTGCCAGCAGCCGCGGAAGCGAGCAGTACTTC. This gives the protein CASSRGSEQYF.